The 25 T cell receptor beta chains given below trace back to one sample, sequenced in a study of early T cells in non-severe SARS-CoV-2 infection. TCRdb itself ran the 5' RACE reads through MiXCR, one entry per CDR3 protein. The profile shows 90,000 to 120,000 distinct CDR3 sequences, around 10% of them singletons. Specimen: whole blood. The origin of the receptors is an adult who was a healthcare worker with PCR-confirmed SARS-CoV-2 infection or an uninfected control (not recorded which).

This clonotype has ten or more counts. The chain has TRBV6-6 and TRBJ1-2, with D perhaps matching TRBD1 (6 bases). The CDR3 runs to 13 residues. Germline V CDR1 and CDR2: MNHNY, SVGAGI (reference sequence). Trimming pared 8 bases from V and 3 bases from J, leaving 13 bases between. The CDR3 DNA follows: TGTGCCAGCTCCCCAGGGGAGTACTATGGCTACACCTTC. Translation gives CASSPGEYYGYTF.

This rearrangement joins TRBV19 to TRBJ2-1, with TRBD1 as a possible D gene (5 bases). The CDR3 totals 18 residues. CDR1 and CDR2 from the germline V gene are LNHDA and SQIVND (reference sequence). V was shortened by 1 base and J by 0 bases, with 16 bases between the two germline ends. The CDR3 DNA sequence: TGTGCCAGTAGTATAGCCGACAGTCCCTGGAGCTCCTACAATGAGCAGTTCTTC. Its translation: CASSIADSPWSSYNEQFF.

This clonotype showed up just a few times. This chain connects TRBV5-5 to TRBJ2-3, with 7 bases aligning to TRBD2. CDR3 size: 15 residues. Germline assignment: CDR1 SGHKS and CDR2 YYEKEE (reference sequence). V lost 3 bases to trimming and J lost 4 bases; unmatched junction nucleotides: 8. The CDR3 DNA sequence: TGTGCCAGCAGCTCCACGCGGGAGAATGCAGATACGCAGTATTTT. Residues: CASSSTRENADTQYF.

This clonotype was observed at least ten times. The chain couples TRBV15 to TRBJ2-5; 8 bases are shared with TRBD2. Germline V CDR1 and CDR2: LNHNV, YYDKDF (reference sequence). The CDR3 covers 13 residues. V was clipped by 8 bases and J by 5 bases; unmatched bases: 7. CDR3 region: CATAGTSGETQYF. The CDR3 nucleotides read TGTGCCACCGCCGGGACTAGTGGTGAGACCCAGTACTTC.

This clonotype was recorded many times. V is TRBV7-6 and J is TRBJ2-3, with D unclear. This CDR3 is built from 14 residues. The V and J ends lost 2 bases and 2 bases respectively, with 8 bases between them. CDR1 and CDR2 (germline): SGHVS, FNYEAQ. Written as DNA, the CDR3 is TGTGCCAGCAGCTTACGTGAACACACAGATACGCAGTATTTT. Protein: CASSLREHTDTQYF.

The CDR3, as DNA: TGTGCCAGCAGCCACCCGGGACACGACACTGAAGCTTTCTTT. It translates to CASSHPGHDTEAFF. The chain carries TRBV14 and TRBJ1-1, with a weak D call TRBD1 (6 bases). Germline CDR1 reads SGHDN; CDR2 reads FVKESK. V gave up 3 bases and J gave up 3 bases, with 11 bases separating them. The CDR3 totals 14 residues.

This clonotype was detected ten times or more. This chain joins TRBV9 and TRBJ2-7; D unresolved. Germline CDR1 reads SGDLS; CDR2 reads YYNGEE. Trimming took 3 bases from V and 2 from J, leaving 6 bases between them. This CDR3 has 12 residues. The CDR3 sequence: CASSGNTYEQYF. CDR3 nucleotides: TGTGCCAGCAGCGGAAATACCTACGAGCAGTACTTC.

This clonotype was recorded once. V gene TRBV9 combines with J gene TRBJ2-2, with D tentatively TRBD1 (6 bases). The CDR3 has 19 residues. Germline values: CDR1 SGDLS, CDR2 YYNGEE. Trimming removed 3 bases from V and 5 bases from J, with 26 bases in between. In DNA, the CDR3 is TGTGCCAGCAGCGCTCCTAGCCGTCCACCCTTTAGGGGGACCGGGGAGCTGTTTTTT. Its protein is CASSAPSRPPFRGTGELFF.

This clonotype was detected many times. CDR3 sequence (DNA): TGTGCCAGCAAGGGACTAGCGGGAGTCATCTCCTACGAGCAGTACTTC. Encoded protein: CASKGLAGVISYEQYF. J is TRBJ2-7 and V is TRBV6-2 or TRBV6-3; 14 nucleotides line up with TRBD2. J lost 0 bases, V lost 7 bases, and 5 bases had no gene match. Per the germline V gene, CDR1 is MNHEY and CDR2 is SVGEGT. The CDR3 consists of 16 residues.

V and J are TRBV10-3 and TRBJ2-1; D gene ambiguous. The CDR3 has 8 amino acids. The V gene lost 7 bases and the J gene lost 12 bases, with 4 bases spanning the gap. Germline CDR1 and CDR2: ENHRY and SYGVKD. The CDR3 sequence: CAINGQFF. The CDR3 DNA sequence: TGTGCCATCAACGGGCAGTTCTTC.

This clonotype has only a few counts. This chain uses TRBV11-2 with TRBJ1-1, with TRBD1 as a possible D gene (5 bases). V lost 4 bases, J lost 5 bases, and 14 bases lay in between. This CDR3 comprises 14 residues. The germline V gene encodes CDR1 SGHAT and CDR2 FQNNGV. The CDR3 here is CASSSPKRGTEAFF. CDR3 nucleotides: TGTGCCAGCAGCTCACCTAAGCGGGGGACTGAAGCTTTCTTT.

In this sample, this clonotype turned up many times. This chain joins TRBV10-2 and TRBJ2-7; TRBD2 aligns across 8 bases. The CDR3 totals 15 residues. V lost 4 bases to trimming and J lost 7 bases; unmatched junction nucleotides: 12. The germline V gene has CDR1 WSHSY and CDR2 SAAADI. Here the CDR3 DNA reads TGCGCCAGCAGTGGGACGGGAGCGGGAGTCCCGGAGCAGTACTTC. Its translation is CASSGTGAGVPEQYF.

This clonotype was counted at least ten times. This rearrangement joins TRBV20-1 to TRBJ2-7, with TRBD2 matching over 12 bases. Germline-derived CDR1 and CDR2 are DFQATT and SNEGSKA (reference sequence). The CDR3 sequence is 14 residues long. V was pared by 4 bases and J by 7 bases, with 8 bases of the junction left unmatched. CDR3 nucleotide sequence: TGCAGTGCTATGATGACTAGCGGGAGCGGGGAGCAGTACTTC. Residues: CSAMMTSGSGEQYF.

This clonotype was seen repeatedly, ten times or more. The chain is built from TRBV5-1 and TRBJ2-2, with TRBD2 matching over 11 bases. V lost 4 bases, J lost 4 bases, and 6 bases stayed unmatched. The CDR3 runs to 16 residues. CDR1 is SGHRS and CDR2 is YFSETQ in the germline V gene. The CDR3 sequence is CASSPPSGRPTGELFF. The CDR3 bases are TGCGCCAGCAGCCCCCCTAGCGGGAGGCCCACCGGGGAGCTGTTTTTT. Supplemented by reference TRBV5-1 and TRBJ2-2, the full variable domain reads KAGVTQTPRYLIKTRGQQVTLSCSPISGHRSVSWYQQTPGQGLQFLFEYFSETQRNKGNFPGRFSGRQFSNSRSEMNVSTLELGDSALYLCASSPPSGRPTGELFFGEGSRLTVL.

The table lists this clonotype with many counts. This chain's CDR3 is CASSSSSGRGETQYF. The CDR3 DNA follows: TGTGCCAGCAGCTCTTCTAGCGGGAGAGGAGAGACCCAGTACTTC. The rearrangement links TRBV7-9 to TRBJ2-5; 10 bases agree with TRBD2. With 4 bases clipped from V and 4 bases from J, the junction kept 6 bases outside the gene matches. Germline CDR1 SEHNR, CDR2 FQNEAQ (reference sequence). CDR3 length: 15 amino acids.

The CDR3 sequence is CASRTSGADTQYF. The DNA of the CDR3 is TGCGCCAGCAGGACAAGCGGGGCAGATACGCAGTATTTT. V usage is TRBV5-1 and J usage is TRBJ2-3, with 7 bases that match TRBD2. The CDR3 has 13 residues. CDR1 SGHRS and CDR2 YFSETQ come from the germline V gene. Trimming removed 5 bases from V and 4 bases from J; junction bases left unmatched: 4.

The chain is built from TRBV20-1 and TRBJ1-1, with TRBD1 identical over 9 bases. Germline loops: CDR1 DFQATT, CDR2 SNEGSKA (reference sequence). This CDR3 comprises 16 residues. Trimming took 2 bases from V and 0 from J; bases not matched to a gene: 7. The CDR3 region is CSARRGQGWMNTEAFF. In nucleotides, the CDR3 is TGCAGTGCTAGACGGGGACAGGGTTGGATGAACACTGAAGCTTTCTTT.

In its sample, this clonotype was seen a few times. The rearrangement links TRBV9 to TRBJ2-7; D perhaps matches TRBD1 (6 bases). V lost 3 bases and J lost 3, with 13 bases in between. In germline, CDR1 is SGDLS, CDR2 YYNGEE. There are 14 residues in the CDR3. The CDR3: CASSGTGKIYEQYF. The CDR3 DNA is TGTGCCAGCAGCGGAACAGGGAAGATCTACGAGCAGTACTTC.

This clonotype was seen a few times. The rearrangement links TRBV19 to TRBJ2-1; D is perhaps TRBD1 (5 bases). CDR1 and CDR2 from the germline V gene are LNHDA and SQIVND (reference sequence). V was pared by 7 bases and J by 8 bases, with 15 bases between. CDR3 size: 13 residues. The CDR3 nucleotides read TGTGCCAGTAAGGGGCTTGCCATCGATGAGCAGTTCTTC. Protein product: CASKGLAIDEQFF. Filled out from reference TRBV19 and TRBJ2-1, the complete variable domain reads DGGITQSPKYLFRKEGQNVTLSCEQNLNHDAMYWYRQDPGQGLRLIYYSQIVNDFQKGDIAEGYSVSREKKESFPLTVTSAQKNPTAFYLCASKGLAIDEQFFGPGTRLTVL.

The table lists this clonotype with a few counts. V is TRBV12-3 or TRBV12-4 and J is TRBJ2-5, with 7 bases that match TRBD1. This CDR3 has 18 residues. Germline trimming cut 5 bases from V and 1 base from J; bases unmatched to any gene: 16. The CDR3 nucleotides are TGTGCCAGCAGTCCGGGGTGGGGTCATCAGGGGGTCCAAGAGACCCAGTACTTC. Its translation is CASSPGWGHQGVQETQYF.

This chain connects TRBV12-3 or TRBV12-4 to TRBJ2-3; no definite D call. CDR3 length equals 14 residues. Between the trimmed V and J ends, which lost 7 bases and 2 bases, there was a span of 13 bases. The CDR3 loop reads CASMGNTYTDTQYF. The CDR3 DNA sequence: TGTGCCAGCATGGGGAACACTTACACAGATACGCAGTATTTT.

The rearrangement links TRBV29-1 to TRBJ2-1; D assignment may be TRBD1 or TRBD2 (5 bases each). Germline V gene data show CDR1 as SQVTM and CDR2 as ANQGSEA. The CDR3 is 15 residues long. With 7 bases removed from V and 13 bases from J, the gap between germline ends came to 29 bases. The CDR3 here is CSAARSSAGAMSQFF. For the CDR3, the DNA is TGCAGCGCCGCCCGGTCGAGCGCCGGGGCAATGTCCCAGTTCTTC.

This clonotype was counted a few times. V and J are TRBV5-1 and TRBJ1-4, with a possible D match to TRBD1 (6 bases). There are 13 residues in the CDR3. The germline CDR1 and CDR2 sequences are SGHRS and YFSETQ. Trimming took off 1 base at V and 7 bases at J, with 8 bases between the two ends. The CDR3 DNA sequence: TGCGCCAGCAGCTTGACAGGGAGTGAAAAACTGTTTTTT. The encoded protein is CASSLTGSEKLFF.

Many counts were recorded for this clonotype. This rearrangement joins TRBV20-1 to TRBJ2-2; D is unresolved. Germline assignment: CDR1 DFQATT and CDR2 SNEGSKA (reference sequence). Trimming cost V 6 bases and J 5 bases, with 19 bases left between them. This CDR3 contains 15 residues. The DNA for the CDR3 is TGCAGTGCCACCTCCCGTAGCTTAGGTACCGGGGAGCTGTTTTTT. Translating it yields CSATSRSLGTGELFF.

This chain joins TRBV27 and TRBJ2-3; TRBD1 might be the D (5 bases). The CDR3 has 14 residues. V was pared by 6 bases and J by 4 bases, with 14 bases between. Germline V gives CDR1 MNHEY, CDR2 SMNVEV (reference sequence). In DNA form, the CDR3 reads TGTGCCAGCAGACTTATGACAGCGTCAGATACGCAGTATTTT. It is translated as CASRLMTASDTQYF.